Listed here are 2 T cell receptor beta chains from one sample, sequenced in a study of T-cell reconstitution after alpha-beta-depleted transplantation in children (dated by TCRdb to about 2016). The library was built by means of PCR. Sequenced using an Illumina HiSeq 2500. TCR library preparation used molecular barcoding, with unique molecular identifiers applied to normalize quantification of the TCRbeta repertoire. TCRdb itself trimmed the public reads at Q25 with fastp, ran MiXCR and retained productive beta chains. For every CDR3 protein sequence, its rows merge into one entry that carries the most common genes and DNA. Here the sample has about 400,000 distinct CDR3 sequences; roughly 20% occur a single time. The ten largest clones capture 3% to 4% of the sample. The material was PBMCs from the stem cell graft donor, obtained from the stem cell graft. The receptors derive from a human donor who donated a stem cell graft to a child with acute myeloid leukemia.

The chain has TRBV28 and TRBJ2-7, with no clear D. The CDR3 extends over 14 amino acids. Germline CDR1 is MDHEN and CDR2 is SYDVKM. With 3 bases removed from V and 2 bases from J, the gap between germline ends came to 11 bases. CDR3 bases: TGTGCCAGCAGTTTGCTTCGTCAGACCTACGAGCAGTACTTC. Amino acid sequence: CASSLLRQTYEQYF.

This clonotype was seen a few times. The chain links TRBV6-1 to TRBJ2-2; D assignment may be TRBD1 or TRBD2 (5 bases each). This CDR3 is 14 amino acids long. From germline, CDR1 is MNHNS and CDR2 SASEGT. Trimming took off 6 bases at V and 6 bases at J, with 14 bases between the two ends. This chain's CDR3 is CASSPGRSSGELFF. As DNA, the CDR3 is TGTGCCAGCAGCCCGGGACGGTCTTCCGGGGAGCTGTTTTTT.